The TCR beta chain under discussion was sequenced for a study of CD8 T cells in ankylosing spondylitis. Study-level findings and limits: Prior literature has documented some motif variants in synovial fluid and blood from reactive arthritis. Enrichment of disease-linked clones was reportedly significant in matched ankylosing spondylitis synovial fluid. Disease-linked clones bore a CD8+ phenotype, appearing relatively rarely in peripheral blood. Characteristic of ankylosing spondylitis blood, it appeared, was a TCR beta motif comprising about eight highly homologous variants.

As regards this clonotype: Its matching antigen is unknown. This may stem from a read error, because a much larger clone lies one nucleotide away.

Quantitative molecular-barcoded 5'-RACE generated the TCR beta libraries. TCRdb passed the 5' RACE reads through MiXCR, listing each CDR3 protein once. Of a few hundred thousand distinct CDR3 sequences listed, about 13% were seen once; the top ten hold around 6.8%. The CDR3 spans 16 residues. Germline CDR1 reads KGHDR; CDR2 reads SFDVKD. V was pared by 5 bases and J by 2 bases, with 17 bases between. This sequence originates from a male donor with ankylosing spondylitis. The material sequenced was blood, either unsorted or a sorted T cell fraction (not recorded which). This chain uses TRBV24-1 with TRBJ2-5; D is perhaps TRBD1 (6 bases). The CDR3: CATSAKQGKGQETQYF. In DNA form, the CDR3 reads TGTGCCACCAGTGCTAAACAGGGTAAGGGACAAGAGACCCAGTACTTC.